This T cell receptor (beta chain) was recovered during a study of OX40 agonist ivuxolimab in advanced cancers. V lost 0 bases to trimming and J lost 7 bases, with 13 bases between them. The CDR3 is made up of 14 amino acids. Looked up from germline, CDR1 is SGHRS and CDR2 is YFSETQ. TCRdb keeps only in-frame clones here, not all; method: immunoSEQ multiplex PCR. The profile covers about 88,000 clones, with 87% appearing a single time and 1.5% to 2% taken by the ten largest. Sequenced here: CD4+ or CD8+ T cells sorted from blood, sampled in a trial of the OX40 agonist ivuxolimab. This TCR derives from an adult with an advanced solid tumor such as melanoma, head and neck, liver or kidney cancer. The V and J genes are TRBV5-1 and TRBJ1-2, with D possibly matching TRBD1 (5 bases). In DNA form, the CDR3 reads TGCGCCAGCAGCTTGGCCGGACAAGACGTTGGCTACACCTTC. Translating gives CASSLAGQDVGYTF.